Given below is one T cell receptor beta chain in context. Its antigen is unknown. No quality values exist for individual bases; no much larger clone is one base distant. The sample originates from a study of siplizumab effects on memory and regulatory T cells (dated by TCRdb to between 2019 and 2020). Turning to the overall study: The effect of the anti-CD2 antibody siplizumab on alloreactive T-cell subsets was examined in allogeneic mixed lymphocyte reactions constructed from human PBMCs.

Points the paper makes about the study in general: Whether proliferating Tregs from siplizumab cultures were suppressive was not functionally confirmed. For roughly 75-97% of proliferating CD4+ or CD8+ clones, no naive or memory phenotype could be assigned. Siplizumab significantly lowered the cumulative frequency of alloreactive sequences that could be traced to unstimulated CD4+ memory T cells. Among mappable alloreactive CD4+ clones, the Treg-derived fraction averaged about 70% with siplizumab versus about 27% in control reactions. Because sequences at frequencies below about 10^-5 were poorly captured, only a minor fraction of alloreactive clones could be mapped back to unstimulated subsets. Unstimulated naive T cells appeared to be more diverse than memory T cells, and naive cells seemed to make a substantial contribution to the alloresponse.

The method behind the library was the immunoSEQ multiplex PCR assay. The deep sequencing platform assayed around 95,000 TCR templates per sample. Genomic DNA extracted from sorted T cells was the material used for TCRbeta CDR3 sequencing. Per the authors' processing: The R programming language was used for the clonal analysis of the TCRbeta CDR3 data. Comparing unstimulated samples against CFSE-low samples taken after the reaction was how alloreactive CD4+ and CD8+ clones were defined. By matching sequences to the repertoires of sorted unstimulated Treg and non-Treg cells, each alloreactive CD4+ clone was assigned a regulatory or non-regulatory origin. Imported from immuneACCESS, the table was reduced by TCRdb to in-frame sequences with V and J called. These copies leave out some clones; in studies compared against another copy, an unresolved V gene accounts for under half, and the cause of the remainder is not known. V and J calls plus clone size are reproduced from that table; the DNA served to infer D and trimming. This sample gives 70,000 to 100,000 clones in total; more than 85% of them show up just once. Over 5% of the sample is taken by the ten largest.

Sorted unstimulated T cells and proliferating T cells recovered from mixed lymphocyte reactions underwent TCRbeta CDR3 sequencing. Fresh whole blood from around 11 HLA-typed healthy donors was used to isolate PBMCs. As encoded in the germline V gene (reference sequence), CDR1 is GTSNPN while CDR2 is SVGIG. V is reduced by 0 bases and J by 5 bases, leaving a spacing of 8 bases between them. Including the terminal cysteine and phenylalanine, the CDR3 comprises 12 residues. The read is trimmed to its CDR3 DNA, 36 bases read in frame from base 1. The receptor comes from a human donor in good health. The chain is encoded by TRBV30 joined to TRBJ2-7; the D segment may tentatively be TRBD1 or TRBD2, each giving 5 matched bases. Sample: CD8+ T cells sorted from blood. The CDR3 here reads CAWSVGDDEQYF. In nucleotide form, the sequence is TGTGCCTGGAGTGTTGGGGACGACGAGCAGTACTTC.